A selection of T cell receptor beta chains follows, all from one sample in a study of cytotoxic CD8 clonotypes in ibrutinib-treated CLL. Sequenced by immunoSEQ multiplex PCR; TCRdb stores in-frame clones only, minus some. The sample has around 330,000 clones, roughly 67% seen once. The material sequenced was PBMCs, taken after 36 months of ibrutinib treatment. The source is a human donor with chronic lymphocytic leukemia. Both conserved end residues are part of each CDR3. Fields, in order: V gene, D gene, clone size, J gene, CDR3 protein, CDR3 DNA. The D gene is left open where the match is weak. Some rows mark clone size as missing; the rest say once, few, many or name a class of expanded clone.

>TRBV28|NA|NA|TRBJ2-7
CASSLPPILQGSYEQYF
TGTGCCAGCAGTTTACCTCCTATACTCCAGGGGTCCTACGAGCAGTACTTC
>TRBV6-1|TRBD1|few|TRBJ1-2
CASNRQGNYGYTF
TGTGCCAGCAACAGACAGGGTAACTATGGCTACACCTTC
>TRBV29-1|NA|NA|TRBJ2-1
CSVEGAEGPISSYNEQFF
TGCAGCGTTGAGGGTGCCGAGGGTCCTATTAGCTCCTACAATGAGCAGTTCTTC
>TRBV18|NA|NA|TRBJ2-7
CASSPAREGFEQYF
TGTGCCAGCTCACCAGCGCGGGAAGGTTTCGAGCAGTACTTC
>TRBV9|TRBD1|once|TRBJ2-3
CASSPRQGAADTQYF
TGTGCCAGCAGCCCTCGACAGGGGGCTGCAGATACGCAGTATTTT
>TRBV7-3|TRBD1|NA|TRBJ2-5
CASSVGQGQTQYF
TGTGCCAGCAGCGTCGGACAGGGACAGACCCAGTACTTC
>TRBV27|TRBD2|few|TRBJ2-3
CASSSLAGKTDTQYF
TGTGCCAGCAGTTCATTAGCGGGAAAAACAGATACGCAGTATTTT
>TRBV20-1|NA|NA|TRBJ1-1
CSATRTTEAFF
TGCAGTGCCACTAGGACCACTGAAGCTTTCTTT
>TRBV5-1|TRBD2|NA|TRBJ2-7
CASSSSTSGRLEQYF
TGCGCCAGCAGCTCCTCCACTAGCGGGAGACTCGAGCAGTACTTC
>TRBV2|TRBD1|few|TRBJ2-2
CASRLGTGSSGELFF
TGTGCCAGCAGGCTTGGGACAGGGTCCAGCGGGGAGCTGTTTTTT
>TRBV11-2|TRBD1|NA|TRBJ2-2
CASSSHRQGSGELFF
TGTGCCAGCAGCTCTCATCGACAGGGGTCCGGGGAGCTGTTTTTT
>TRBV7-9|TRBD1|NA|TRBJ2-7
CASSPRTGGVYEQYF
TGTGCCAGCAGCCCGCGGACAGGGGGCGTCTACGAGCAGTACTTC
>TRBV7-6|NA|NA|TRBJ2-3
CASSLDGTGTDTQYF
TGTGCCAGCAGCTTAGACGGTACGGGAACCGATACGCAGTATTTT
>TRBV5-1|TRBD2|NA|TRBJ2-1
CASSREGLEEQFF
TGCGCCAGCAGCAGGGAGGGCCTTGAAGAGCAGTTCTTC
>TRBV2|NA|NA|TRBJ2-5
CASPRQGTQGETQYF
TGTGCCAGCCCTAGGCAAGGGACCCAGGGGGAGACCCAGTACTTC
>TRBV13|NA|NA|TRBJ1-5
CASSLGLDQPQHF
TGTGCCAGCAGCTTAGGCCTTGATCAGCCCCAGCATTTT
>TRBV6-6|NA|NA|TRBJ1-1
CASSWRENTEAFF
TGTGCCAGCAGTTGGAGGGAGAACACTGAAGCTTTCTTT